Detailed here is one TCR beta chain. TCRdb's table, derived via immunoSEQ multiplex PCR, lists solely in-frame clones and lacks some. The table lists some 150,000 clones, roughly 89% of them singletons. The record originates from a study of control samples from healthy donors and cancer patients. After removal of 4 bases from V and 6 bases from J, the junction contained 10 bases not matched to a gene. CDR1 and CDR2 (germline): SGHRS, YFSETQ. This CDR3 has 15 amino acids. The chain is built from TRBV5-1 and TRBJ1-2; 9 bases fit TRBD1. Sequenced material: blood. The TCR originated in a man aged 18 to 29 in good health. CDR3 sequence (DNA): TGCGCCAGCAGCATGGGGGACAGGGAAGTCGATGGCTACACCTTC. Its protein product is CASSMGDREVDGYTF.